Listed below are T cell receptor beta chains from one sample, sequenced in a study of T cell repertoires in cytomegalovirus infection. Their specific antigens are unknown. TCRdb passed the reads through MiXCR, listing each CDR3 protein once. The sample has 35,000 to 55,000 distinct CDR3 sequences; 20% to 25% are singletons. Sequencing was performed on PBMCs, sequenced either directly or after in vitro stimulation (not recorded which). All receptors derive from a human donor in good health (CMV status not recorded). Some clones in this sample may be carry-over from other donors' samples. The CDR3 runs from the conserved cysteine through the conserved F or W. D genes are given only for firm matches. Some rows mark clone size as missing; the rest say once, few, many or name a class of expanded clone.

clone size,D gene,CDR3 length,J gene,V gene,CDR3 protein,CDR3 DNA
many,TRBD2,16,TRBJ2-1,TRBV6-5,CASSSITSGRGNEQFF,TGTGCCAGCAGTTCGATCACTAGCGGGAGAGGGAATGAGCAGTTCTTC
few,TRBD1,14,TRBJ1-1,TRBV11-3,CASSAGTANTEAFF,TGTGCCAGCAGCGCCGGGACAGCGAACACTGAAGCTTTCTTT
few,-,11,TRBJ2-7,TRBV12-3/TRBV12-4,CASSRGDEQYF,TGTGCCAGCAGTCGGGGAGACGAGCAGTACTTC
few,TRBD2,15,TRBJ2-7,TRBV4-1,CASSQDLAGGYEQYF,TGCGCCAGCAGCCAAGATTTAGCGGGGGGCTACGAGCAGTACTTC
-,-,13,TRBJ2-1,TRBV30,CAFQEHSYNEQFF,TGTGCCTTCCAGGAGCACTCCTACAATGAGCAGTTCTTC
-,TRBD2,14,TRBJ2-2,TRBV2,CASNAPGGGGELFF,TGTGCCAGCAACGCTCCTGGGGGGGGAGGGGAGCTGTTTTTT
many,-,15,TRBJ2-1,TRBV5-5,CASSASSDSYNEQFF,TGTGCCAGCAGCGCCTCTAGCGACTCCTACAATGAGCAGTTCTTC
-,TRBD2,14,TRBJ2-4,TRBV2,CASSDGGAVNIQYF,TGTGCCAGCAGTGACGGGGGGGCCGTAAACATTCAGTACTTC
few,-,13,TRBJ1-1,TRBV7-8,CASSLTGETGAFF,TGTGCCAGCAGCTTAACCGGGGAAACGGGAGCTTTCTTT
once,-,15,TRBJ2-2,TRBV5-5,CASSLRHQNTGELFF,TGTGCCAGCAGCTTAAGACACCAGAACACCGGGGAGCTGTTTTTT
-,-,14,TRBJ1-3,TRBV23-1,CASSQSYRGNTIYF,TGCGCCAGCAGTCAATCGTACCGGGGAAACACCATATATTTT
many,-,13,TRBJ1-1,TRBV28,CASSFRINTEAFF,TGTGCCAGCAGTTTTCGGATTAACACTGAAGCTTTCTTT
-,-,15,TRBJ2-5,TRBV5-1,CASSLSAKYQETQYF,TGCGCCAGCAGCCTTAGCGCTAAGTACCAAGAGACCCAGTACTTC
many,-,14,TRBJ2-6,TRBV27,CASSYAFGANVLTF,TGTGCCAGCAGTTACGCTTTTGGGGCCAACGTCCTGACTTTC
few,-,11,TRBJ2-2,TRBV7-9,CASSLDGELFF,TGTGCCAGCAGCTTAGACGGGGAGCTGTTTTTT
many,-,14,TRBJ1-1,TRBV6-2/TRBV6-3,CASSYLDKNTEAFF,TGTGCCAGCAGTTACCTCGACAAGAACACTGAAGCTTTCTTT
-,TRBD1,12,TRBJ2-7,TRBV10-3,CAIGGQGDEQYF,TGTGCCATCGGAGGACAGGGGGACGAGCAGTACTTC
few,-,10,TRBJ2-2,TRBV7-9,CASSHAEGLF,TGTGCCAGCAGCCATGCGGAGGGCCTTTTT
-,-,16,TRBJ2-3,TRBV10-3,CAISAHGQIYTDTQYF,TGTGCCATCAGTGCCCACGGACAGATCTACACAGATACGCAGTATTTT
few,-,15,TRBJ2-7,TRBV12-3/TRBV12-4,CASSFSSPGIYEQYF,TGTGCCAGCAGTTTTTCTTCCCCAGGAATCTACGAGCAGTACTTC
-,-,15,TRBJ1-3,TRBV3-1,CASSQGTRSGNTIYF,TGTGCCAGCAGCCAAGGGACCCGCTCTGGAAACACCATATATTTT
-,TRBD1,17,TRBJ1-1,TRBV7-2,CASSLRARTGAVTEAFF,TGTGCCAGCAGCTTAAGGGCCCGGACAGGGGCAGTCACTGAAGCTTTCTTT
few,-,11,TRBJ2-1,TRBV19,CASMGSDEQFF,TGTGCCAGTATGGGATCGGACGAGCAGTTCTTC
few,-,13,TRBJ1-6,TRBV10-3,CAITRGRESPLHF,TGTGCCATCACCAGGGGTAGGGAGTCACCCCTCCACTTT
many,-,14,TRBJ1-5,TRBV7-9,CASSPGTIISPQHF,TGTGCCAGCAGCCCCGGGACAATAATCAGCCCCCAGCATTTT
-,-,11,TRBJ1-2,TRBV28,CASGDRFGYTF,TGTGCCAGCGGAGACAGGTTTGGCTACACCTTC
many,-,13,TRBJ1-1,TRBV7-9,CASIRGGNTEAFF,TGTGCCAGCATACGGGGTGGGAACACTGAAGCTTTCTTT
many,-,14,TRBJ1-1,TRBV7-9,CASSPPTANTEAFF,TGTGCCAGCAGCCCCCCGACAGCGAACACTGAAGCTTTCTTT
many,-,14,TRBJ2-3,TRBV9,CASSVGWGTDTQYF,TGTGCCAGCAGCGTAGGATGGGGCACAGATACGCAGTATTTT
-,TRBD1,13,TRBJ2-5,TRBV11-2,CASSPDRVVTQYF,TGTGCCAGCAGCCCGGACAGGGTGGTGACCCAGTACTTC
-,-,17,TRBJ1-5,TRBV4-1,CASSQSSSGPLNQPQHF,TGCGCCAGCAGCCAATCTAGCTCGGGCCCCCTTAATCAGCCCCAGCATTTT
many,-,20,TRBJ2-5,TRBV6-1,CASSDFYGTWTPLTQETQYF,TGTGCCAGCAGTGACTTTTATGGAACGTGGACACCTCTTACCCAAGAGACCCAGTACTTC
-,-,17,TRBJ2-1,TRBV7-2,CASSFAPGGGAHNEQFF,TGTGCCAGCAGCTTTGCACCCGGGGGCGGCGCCCACAATGAGCAGTTCTTC
-,-,18,TRBJ1-5,TRBV28,CASSRAEGLLYSNQPQHF,TGTGCCAGCAGTCGGGCAGAAGGTCTTCTTTATAGCAATCAGCCCCAGCATTTT
few,-,14,TRBJ2-5,TRBV6-9,CASSYRGHQETQYF,TGTGCCAGCAGTTATCGGGGGCACCAAGAGACCCAGTACTTC
few,-,12,TRBJ1-1,TRBV28,CASTDRYTEAFF,TGTGCCAGCACCGACCGTTACACTGAAGCTTTCTTT
-,-,14,TRBJ1-5,TRBV6-6,CASSYSGGYQPQHF,TGTGCCAGCAGTTATTCGGGGGGCTATCAGCCCCAGCATTTT
few,-,15,TRBJ2-2,TRBV6-1,CASSLQGSGTGELFF,TGTGCCAGCAGCCTACAGGGATCCGGGACCGGGGAGCTGTTTTTT
-,-,14,TRBJ2-7,TRBV20-1,CSARGGQTPYEQYF,TGCAGTGCTAGGGGGGGACAGACCCCCTACGAGCAGTACTTC
-,-,11,TRBJ1-4,TRBV19,CASKTGEKLFF,TGTGCCAGTAAGACGGGTGAAAAACTGTTTTTT
few,-,10,TRBJ2-5,TRBV20-1,CSGSQETQYF,TGCAGTGGGTCCCAAGAGACCCAGTACTTC
many,TRBD1,17,TRBJ1-5,TRBV7-2,CASITDDRGPGNQPQHF,TGTGCCAGCATCACGGACGACAGGGGACCGGGCAATCAGCCCCAGCATTTT
-,TRBD1,18,TRBJ1-6,TRBV7-2,CASSFSLPGGNSGSPLHF,TGTGCCAGCAGCTTTAGCCTACCAGGGGGCAATTCTGGGTCACCCCTCCACTTT
few,-,14,TRBJ2-1,TRBV6-1,CASSVLGNSNEQFF,TGTGCCAGCAGTGTCTTGGGTAATAGCAATGAGCAGTTCTTC
-,-,12,TRBJ2-1,TRBV12-3/TRBV12-4,CASSLTAWGQFF,TGTGCCAGCAGTTTGACGGCGTGGGGGCAGTTCTTC
many,-,14,TRBJ2-5,TRBV27,CASSPGTTQETQYF,TGTGCCAGCAGTCCGGGGACAACTCAAGAGACCCAGTACTTC
few,TRBD2,18,TRBJ2-1,TRBV6-1,CASSDQPKIAGAGNEQFF,TGTGCCAGCAGTGACCAGCCGAAAATAGCGGGAGCCGGGAATGAGCAGTTCTTC
medium-sized,-,16,TRBJ2-3,TRBV5-1,CASSQDPFSPTDTQYF,TGCGCCAGCAGCCAGGACCCTTTCTCACCCACAGATACGCAGTATTTT
many,TRBD1,15,TRBJ1-5,TRBV4-1,CASSQEGTDNQPQHF,TGCGCCAGCAGCCAAGAAGGGACAGACAATCAGCCCCAGCATTTT
-,TRBD2,14,TRBJ2-7,TRBV6-1,CPSGGTSGGYEQYF,TGTCCCAGCGGGGGGACTAGCGGGGGCTACGAGCAGTACTTC
-,-,14,TRBJ1-2,TRBV7-2,CASSLDSNNYGYTF,TGTGCCAGCAGCCTCGACTCCAATAACTATGGCTACACCTTC